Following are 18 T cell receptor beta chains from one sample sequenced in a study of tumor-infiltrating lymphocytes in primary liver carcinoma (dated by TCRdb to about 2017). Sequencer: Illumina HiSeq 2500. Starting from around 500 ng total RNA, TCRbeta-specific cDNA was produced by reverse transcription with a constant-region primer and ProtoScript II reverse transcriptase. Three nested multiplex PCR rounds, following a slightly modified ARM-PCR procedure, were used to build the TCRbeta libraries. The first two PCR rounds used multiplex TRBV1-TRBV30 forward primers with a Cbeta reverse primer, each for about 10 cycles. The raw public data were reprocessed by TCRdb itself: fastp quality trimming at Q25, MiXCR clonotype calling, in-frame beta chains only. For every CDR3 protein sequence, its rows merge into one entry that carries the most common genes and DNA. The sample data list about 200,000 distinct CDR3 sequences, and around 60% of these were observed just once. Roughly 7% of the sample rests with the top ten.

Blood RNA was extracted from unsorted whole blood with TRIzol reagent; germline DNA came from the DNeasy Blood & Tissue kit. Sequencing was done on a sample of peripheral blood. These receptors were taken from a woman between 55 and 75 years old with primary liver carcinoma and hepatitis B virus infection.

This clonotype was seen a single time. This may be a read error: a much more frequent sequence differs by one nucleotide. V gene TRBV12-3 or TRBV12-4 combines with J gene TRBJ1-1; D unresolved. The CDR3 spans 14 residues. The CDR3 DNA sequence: TGTGCCAGCAGTCCGGGAGGGTCGCTGACTGAAGTTTTCTTT. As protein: CASSPGGSLTEVFF.

In DNA, the CDR3 is TGTGCCAGCAGCCCCAGGCAGGAACCCGAGCAGTTCTTC. Translating gives CASSPRQEPEQFF. This rearrangement joins TRBV11-2 to TRBJ2-5; D is unresolved. The end of the DNA fits TRBJ2-1 better, so the J call may be wrong. The V gene's germline CDR1 is SGHAT and CDR2 FQNNGV. This CDR3 region has 13 residues.

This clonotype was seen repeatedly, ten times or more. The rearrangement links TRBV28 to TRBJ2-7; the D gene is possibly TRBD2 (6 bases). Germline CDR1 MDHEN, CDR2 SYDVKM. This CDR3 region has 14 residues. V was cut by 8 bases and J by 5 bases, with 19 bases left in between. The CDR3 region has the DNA TGTGCCAGCTCCACGGGAGACAGTATCCACGAGCAGTACTTC. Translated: CASSTGDSIHEQYF. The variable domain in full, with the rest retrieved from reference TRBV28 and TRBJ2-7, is DVKVTQSSRYLVKRTGEKVFLECVQDMDHENMFWYRQDPGLGLRLIYFSYDVKMKEKGDIPEGYSVSREKKERFSLILESASTNQTSMYLCASSTGDSIHEQYFGPGTRLTVT.

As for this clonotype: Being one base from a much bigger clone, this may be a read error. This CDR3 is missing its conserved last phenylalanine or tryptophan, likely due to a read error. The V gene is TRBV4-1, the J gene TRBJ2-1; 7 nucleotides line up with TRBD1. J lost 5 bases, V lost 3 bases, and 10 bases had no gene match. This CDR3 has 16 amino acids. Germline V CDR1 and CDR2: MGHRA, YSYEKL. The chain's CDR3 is CASSHNRGLPHNEQFI. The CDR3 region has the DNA TGCGCCAGCAGCCACAACAGGGGCCTACCGCACAATGAGCAGTTCATC.

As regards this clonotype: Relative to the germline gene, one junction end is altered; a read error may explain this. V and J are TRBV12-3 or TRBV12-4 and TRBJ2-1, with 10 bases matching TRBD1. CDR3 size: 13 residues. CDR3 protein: CASSLARDRGQFF. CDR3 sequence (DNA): TGTGCCAGTAGTTTAGCCCGGGACAGGGGGCAGTTCTTC.

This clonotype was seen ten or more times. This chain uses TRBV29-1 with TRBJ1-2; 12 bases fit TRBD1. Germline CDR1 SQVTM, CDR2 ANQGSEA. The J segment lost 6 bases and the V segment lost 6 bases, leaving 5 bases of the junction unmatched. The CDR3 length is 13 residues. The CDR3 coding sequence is TGCAGCGTCGGGACAGGGGGCAGGCATGGCTACACCTTC. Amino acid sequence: CSVGTGGRHGYTF.

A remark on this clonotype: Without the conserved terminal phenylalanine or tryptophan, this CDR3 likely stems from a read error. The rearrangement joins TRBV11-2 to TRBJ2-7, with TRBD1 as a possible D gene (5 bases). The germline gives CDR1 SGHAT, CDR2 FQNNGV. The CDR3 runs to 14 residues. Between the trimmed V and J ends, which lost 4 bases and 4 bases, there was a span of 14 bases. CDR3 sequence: CASSSLGVLYEQYL. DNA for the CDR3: TGTGCCAGCAGCTCGTTAGGGGTCCTGTACGAGCAGTACCTC.

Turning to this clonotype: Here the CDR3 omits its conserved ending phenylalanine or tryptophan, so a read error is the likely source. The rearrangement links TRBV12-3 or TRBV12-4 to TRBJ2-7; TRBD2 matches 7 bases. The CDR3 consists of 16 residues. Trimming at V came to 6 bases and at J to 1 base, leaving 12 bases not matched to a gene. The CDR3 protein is CASSPLGAGPSYEQYS. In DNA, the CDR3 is TGTGCCAGCAGCCCCCTGGGAGCGGGACCTTCCTACGAGCAGTACTCC.

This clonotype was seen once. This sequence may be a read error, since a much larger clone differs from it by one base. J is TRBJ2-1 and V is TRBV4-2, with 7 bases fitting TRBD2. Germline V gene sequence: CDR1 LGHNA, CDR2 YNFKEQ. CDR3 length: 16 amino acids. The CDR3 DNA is TGTGCCAGCAGCCAAGGAACGGGAGGCTCATACAGTGAGCAGTTCTTC. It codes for CASSQGTGGSYSEQFF.

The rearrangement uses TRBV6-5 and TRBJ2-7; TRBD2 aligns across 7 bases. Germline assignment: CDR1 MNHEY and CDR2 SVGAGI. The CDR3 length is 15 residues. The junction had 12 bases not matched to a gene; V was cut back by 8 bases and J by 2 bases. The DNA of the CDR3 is TGTGCCAGCCGGGGACTAACGGGAGCGACCTACGAGCAGTACTTC. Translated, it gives CASRGLTGATYEQYF.

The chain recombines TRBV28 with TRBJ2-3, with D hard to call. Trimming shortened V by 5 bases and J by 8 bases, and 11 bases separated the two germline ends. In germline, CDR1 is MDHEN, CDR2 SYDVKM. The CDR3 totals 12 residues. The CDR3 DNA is TGTGCCAGCAGTGCACCGTTCGGTACGCAGTATTTT. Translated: CASSAPFGTQYF.

CDR3 DNA: TGCAGCGCCGTACGAGGTTCCGGAAACACCATATATTTT. Protein sequence: CSAVRGSGNTIYF. The rearrangement joins TRBV29-1 to TRBJ1-3; D is ambiguous. Germline V gene sequence: CDR1 SQVTM, CDR2 ANQGSEA. The CDR3 extends over 13 amino acids. Trimming took off 7 bases at V and 4 bases at J, with 14 bases between the two ends. The full variable domain, completed using reference TRBV29-1 and TRBJ1-3, is SAVISQKPSRDICQRGTSLTIQCQVDSQVTMMFWYRQQPGQSLTLIATANQGSEATYESGFVIDKFPISRPNLTFSTLTVSNMSPEDSSIYLCSAVRGSGNTIYFGEGSWLTVV.

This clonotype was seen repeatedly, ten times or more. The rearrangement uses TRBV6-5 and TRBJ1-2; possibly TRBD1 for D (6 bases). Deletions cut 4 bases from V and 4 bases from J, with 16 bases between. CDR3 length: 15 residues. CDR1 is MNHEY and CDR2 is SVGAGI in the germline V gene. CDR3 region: CASSFTGPLGYGYTF. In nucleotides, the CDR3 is TGTGCCAGCAGTTTCACAGGGCCGCTAGGCTATGGCTACACCTTC.

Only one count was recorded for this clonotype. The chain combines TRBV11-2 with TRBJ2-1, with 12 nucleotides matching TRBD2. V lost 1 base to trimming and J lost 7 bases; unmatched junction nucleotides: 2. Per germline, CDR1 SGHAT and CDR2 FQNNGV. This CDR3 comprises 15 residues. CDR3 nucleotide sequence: TGTGCCAGCAGCTTAGGGACTAGCGGGATGAATGAGCAGTTCTTC. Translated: CASSLGTSGMNEQFF.

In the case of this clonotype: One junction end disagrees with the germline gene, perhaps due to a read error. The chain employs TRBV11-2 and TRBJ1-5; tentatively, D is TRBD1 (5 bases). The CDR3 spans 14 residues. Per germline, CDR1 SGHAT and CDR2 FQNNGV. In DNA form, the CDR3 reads TGTGCCAGTAGCTTACTATCAGGGAATCAGCCCCAGCATTTT. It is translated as CASSLLSGNQPQHF.

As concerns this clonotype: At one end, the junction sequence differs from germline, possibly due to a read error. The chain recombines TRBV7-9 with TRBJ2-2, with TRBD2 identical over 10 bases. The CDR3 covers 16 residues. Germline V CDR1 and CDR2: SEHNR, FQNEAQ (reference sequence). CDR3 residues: CASSPGGLAFAGELLF. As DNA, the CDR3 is TGTGCCAGCAGCCCCGGGGGACTAGCGTTCGCCGGGGAGCTGTTATTT.

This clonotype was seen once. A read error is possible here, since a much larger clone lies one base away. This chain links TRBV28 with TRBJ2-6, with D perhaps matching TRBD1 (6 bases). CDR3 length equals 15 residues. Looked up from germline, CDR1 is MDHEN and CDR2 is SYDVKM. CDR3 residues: CASSSQGYGANVLSF. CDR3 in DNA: TGTGCCAGCAGTTCACAGGGTTATGGGGCCAACGTCCTGAGTTTC. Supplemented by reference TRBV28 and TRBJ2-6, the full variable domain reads DVKVTQSSRYLVKRTGEKVFLECVQDMDHENMFWYRQDPGLGLRLIYFSYDVKMKEKGDIPEGYSVSREKKERFSLILESASTNQTSMYLCASSSQGYGANVLSFGAGSRLTVL.

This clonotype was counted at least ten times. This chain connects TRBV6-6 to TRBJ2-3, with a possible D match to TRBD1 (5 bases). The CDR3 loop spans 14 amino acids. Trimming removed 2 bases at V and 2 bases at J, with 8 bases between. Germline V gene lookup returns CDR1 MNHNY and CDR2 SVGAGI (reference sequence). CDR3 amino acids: CASSYKGPTDTQYF. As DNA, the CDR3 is TGTGCCAGCAGTTACAAGGGGCCCACAGATACGCAGTATTTT.